This T cell receptor (beta chain) was obtained from a study of cytomegalovirus exposure and HLA in healthy donors. About the study: Early released data had tens of millions of unique TCRs, all coming from HLA-typed donors.

General study points: Roughly uniform depth of sequencing across donors was assumed in presence/absence analyses.

With 60 Vbeta and 13 Jbeta primers, the PCR was carried out. This table comes from immunoSEQ multiplex PCR, and its TCRdb copy is limited to in-frame clones, with some not included. The sample includes about 150,000 clones, about 80% of them seen just once. This clone has only a few counts. The antigen is undetermined. This TCR was recovered from a man aged 30 to 45 in good health and CMV-seropositive. Sequencing input: PBMCs.

The CDR3 DNA follows: TGCGCCAGCAGCCAAGATGGGACAGGGGGCGGCCCCTACAATGAGCAGTTCTTC. Amino acid sequence: CASSQDGTGGGPYNEQFF. V and J are TRBV4-3 and TRBJ2-1, with 12 bases matching TRBD1. Germline values: CDR1 LGHNA, CDR2 YSLEER. The junction had 5 bases not matched to a gene; V was cut back by 0 bases and J by 2 bases. The CDR3 has 18 residues.